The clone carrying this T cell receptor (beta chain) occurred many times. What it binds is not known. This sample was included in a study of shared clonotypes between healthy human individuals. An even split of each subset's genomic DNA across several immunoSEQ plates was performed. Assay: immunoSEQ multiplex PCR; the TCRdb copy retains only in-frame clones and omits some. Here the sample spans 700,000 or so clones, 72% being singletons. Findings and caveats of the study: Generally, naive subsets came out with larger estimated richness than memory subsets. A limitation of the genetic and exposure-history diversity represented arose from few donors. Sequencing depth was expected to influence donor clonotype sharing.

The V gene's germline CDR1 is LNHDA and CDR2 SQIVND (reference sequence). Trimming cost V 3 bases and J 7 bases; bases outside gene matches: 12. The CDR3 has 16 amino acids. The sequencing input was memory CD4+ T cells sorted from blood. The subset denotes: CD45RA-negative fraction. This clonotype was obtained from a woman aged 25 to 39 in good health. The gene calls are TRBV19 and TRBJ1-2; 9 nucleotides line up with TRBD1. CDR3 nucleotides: TGTGCCAGTAGTATGGTTCGGACAGGGGATTTTTCTGGCTACACCTTC. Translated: CASSMVRTGDFSGYTF.